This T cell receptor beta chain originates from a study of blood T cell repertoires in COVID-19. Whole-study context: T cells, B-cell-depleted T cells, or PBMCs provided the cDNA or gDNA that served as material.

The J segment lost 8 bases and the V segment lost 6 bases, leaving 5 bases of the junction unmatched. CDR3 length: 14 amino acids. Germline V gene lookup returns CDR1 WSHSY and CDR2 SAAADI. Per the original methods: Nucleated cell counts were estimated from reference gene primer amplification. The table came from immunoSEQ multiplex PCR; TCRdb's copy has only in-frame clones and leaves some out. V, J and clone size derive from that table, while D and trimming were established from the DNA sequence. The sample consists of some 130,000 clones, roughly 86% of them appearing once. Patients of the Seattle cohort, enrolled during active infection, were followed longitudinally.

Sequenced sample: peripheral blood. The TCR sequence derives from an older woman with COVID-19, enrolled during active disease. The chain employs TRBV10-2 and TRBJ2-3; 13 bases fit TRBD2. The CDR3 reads CASRTSGGAGTQYF. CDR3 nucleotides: TGCGCCAGCAGAACTAGCGGGGGGGCCGGTACGCAGTATTTT.